This is a list of T cell receptor beta chains from one sample in a study of cytomegalovirus exposure and HLA in healthy donors. TCRdb keeps only in-frame clones here, not all; method: immunoSEQ multiplex PCR. Counted here are roughly 100,000 clones, around 60% occurring once; the ten biggest clones make up roughly 3.5%. The sequenced material came from PBMCs. All receptors derive from a woman between 50 and 59 years old in good health and CMV-seronegative. Both conserved end residues are part of each CDR3. A D gene is named only where the DNA matches it firmly. Size tells how often a clone was seen (once, few, many) or the class of an expanded clone, and some rows leave it out.

TRBJ1-6	TRBV19	.	TRBD1	TGTGCCAGTAGTTCCCTTACAGGGGAGAGGTCACCCCTCCACTTT	CASSSLTGERSPLHF
TRBJ2-3	TRBV9	.	TRBD2	TGTGCCAGCAGCGTTAGCGTGGGGAGCGGGAGGAGGGCAGATACGCAGTATTTT	CASSVSVGSGRRADTQYF
TRBJ1-6	TRBV5-5	.	TRBD1	TGTGCCAGCAGCTTGACAGGGGAGTCACCCCTCCACTTT	CASSLTGESPLHF
TRBJ2-1	TRBV11-2	.	TRBD1	TGTGCCAGCAGCTCGTACCGGGACAGGGATTACAATGAGCAGTTCTTC	CASSSYRDRDYNEQFF
TRBJ2-4	TRBV27	.	TRBD2	TGTGCCAGCAGTCAAAGCGGGAGGATATCCAAAAACATTCAGTACTTC	CASSQSGRISKNIQYF
TRBJ2-5	TRBV5-1	.	TRBD2	TGCGCCAGCAGCGCGGGGGGCGGGAGTAACTGGGAGACCCAGTACTTC	CASSAGGGSNWETQYF
TRBJ2-2	TRBV6-5	.	TRBD1	TGTGCCAGCAGCTGGACAGGGGAGGCAACCGGGGAGCTGTTTTTT	CASSWTGEATGELFF
TRBJ1-1	TRBV19	.	.	TGTGCCAGTAGCTCAGGGTTCACTGAAGCTTTCTTT	CASSSGFTEAFF
TRBJ1-1	TRBV5-1	.	TRBD1	TGCGCCAGCATACAGACGATAACAGGGGGAGTCACTGAAGCTTTCTTT	CASIQTITGGVTEAFF
TRBJ2-1	TRBV4-3	.	TRBD2	TGCGCCAGCAGCCAAGATCTGGGAGCGGGAGGGTACTACAATGAGCAGTTCTTC	CASSQDLGAGGYYNEQFF
TRBJ2-7	TRBV5-1	once	.	TGCGCCAGCAGCTTGTCCCCTGGTTCAGGGTCCGTTTACGAGCAGTACTTC	CASSLSPGSGSVYEQYF
TRBJ2-7	TRBV7-2	.	TRBD1	TGTGCCAGCAGTACGACAGGGAGTGTGGGGTACGAGCAGTACTTC	CASSTTGSVGYEQYF
TRBJ2-2	TRBV2	.	.	TGTGCCAGCAGTGAGAACAGCTGGACCGGGGAGCTGTTTTTT	CASSENSWTGELFF
TRBJ1-1	TRBV4-3	.	.	TGCGCCAGCAGCCAAGGGCCGGGACACCCGAACACTGAAGCTTTCTTT	CASSQGPGHPNTEAFF
TRBJ2-5	TRBV5-1	once	TRBD2	TGCGCCAGCAGCTACCATACTAGCGGGCAAGAGACCCAGTACTTC	CASSYHTSGQETQYF